These 29 T cell receptor beta chains were sequenced from one sample in a study of Ad26.COV2.S vaccination and SARS-CoV-2 variants. Noted treatment: around 19 received Ad26.COV2.S at low or high dose, single or two shots; about 5 received placebo; per-sample allocation not given. Day 63 following the first vaccine or placebo injection was when the samples were taken. TCRdb keeps only in-frame clones here, not all; method: immunoSEQ multiplex PCR. This sample has 380,000 or so clones; around 89% occur once, and the top ten carry 5%. The starting material was peripheral blood, obtained in a trial of Ad26.COV2.S vaccine versus placebo. Receptors were obtained from a person between 18 and 59 years old who received the Ad26.COV2.S COVID-19 vaccine or a placebo.

V usage is TRBV7-8 and J usage is TRBJ1-2, with no clear D. The CDR3 length is 15 residues. Trimming took off 1 base at V and 2 bases at J, with 11 bases between the two ends. The V gene's germline CDR1 is SGHVS and CDR2 FQNEAQ. CDR3 sequence: CASSLEGNTNYGYTF. Here the CDR3 DNA reads TGTGCCAGCAGCTTAGAAGGAAACACGAACTATGGCTACACCTTC.

This chain joins TRBV29-1 and TRBJ2-7, with D maybe TRBD2 (5 bases). Germline lookup yields CDR1 SQVTM and CDR2 ANQGSEA. There are 13 residues in the CDR3. With 4 bases removed from V and 5 bases from J, the gap between germline ends came to 15 bases. CDR3: CSVGHSAGDEQYF. As DNA, the CDR3 is TGCAGCGTTGGCCACTCCGCCGGGGACGAGCAGTACTTC.

Only one count was recorded for this clone. V usage is TRBV7-9 and J usage is TRBJ1-4, with 9 bases fitting TRBD1. V lost 5 bases, J lost 8 bases, and 12 bases stayed unmatched. Germline loops: CDR1 SEHNR, CDR2 FQNEAQ (reference sequence). CDR3 length equals 16 residues. CDR3 in amino acids: CASSPREGQGVEKLFF. The CDR3 nucleotides read TGTGCCAGCAGCCCCCGGGAGGGACAGGGTGTCGAAAAACTGTTTTTT.

V gene TRBV30 combines with J gene TRBJ1-2; D is unclear. The CDR3 consists of 13 residues. V shed 0 bases and J shed 4 bases, with 9 bases lying between them. The germline CDR1 and CDR2 sequences are GTSNPN and SVGIG (reference sequence). CDR3 residues: CAWSVTETYGYTF. In nucleotides, the CDR3 is TGTGCCTGGAGTGTGACGGAGACCTATGGCTACACCTTC.

CDR3 region: CATSEAGTGDGYTF. CDR3 in DNA: TGTGCCACCAGTGAGGCAGGGACAGGAGATGGCTACACCTTC. This chain links TRBV24-1 with TRBJ1-2; TRBD1 matches at 8 bases. Germline CDR1 and CDR2: KGHDR and SFDVKD. The CDR3 consists of 14 residues. The ends lost 4 bases at V and 6 bases at J; junction bases unmatched: 6.

The V gene is TRBV28, the J gene TRBJ1-1; 7 bases fit TRBD1. Germline CDR1 is MDHEN and CDR2 is SYDVKM. Germline trimming cut 6 bases from V and 3 bases from J; bases unmatched to any gene: 10. The CDR3 is made up of 15 amino acids. The CDR3 DNA is TGTGCCAGCAGCTCGACAGGGCGTCGGGACACTGAAGCTTTCTTT. Amino acids: CASSSTGRRDTEAFF. The variable domain in full, completed from reference TRBV28 and TRBJ1-1, reads DVKVTQSSRYLVKRTGEKVFLECVQDMDHENMFWYRQDPGLGLRLIYFSYDVKMKEKGDIPEGYSVSREKKERFSLILESASTNQTSMYLCASSSTGRRDTEAFFGQGTRLTVV.

The chain links TRBV5-8 to TRBJ1-1, with TRBD1 matching over 9 bases. Germline V gene sequence: CDR1 SGHTS, CDR2 YDEGEE. With 4 bases clipped from V and 1 base from J, the junction kept 8 bases outside the gene matches. The CDR3 has 16 residues. CDR3 amino acids: CASSQGQGLANTEAFF. The CDR3 DNA is TGTGCCAGCAGCCAGGGACAGGGTTTGGCGAACACTGAAGCTTTCTTT. The entire variable domain, with the rest obtained from reference TRBV5-8 and TRBJ1-1, is as follows: EAGVTQSPTHLIKTRGQQATLRCSPISGHTSVYWYQQALGLGLQFLLWYDEGEERNRGNFPPRFSGRQFPNYSSELNVNALELEDSALYLCASSQGQGLANTEAFFGQGTRLTVV.

Only one count was recorded for this clone. This sequence joins TRBV5-4 and TRBJ2-5; 9 positions match TRBD2. Germline assignment: CDR1 SGHNT and CDR2 YYREEE (reference sequence). V trimming: 1 base; J trimming: 5 bases; junction bases outside the gene matches: 3. The CDR3 has 14 amino acids. The CDR3 is CASSLKAGGETQYF. The CDR3 nucleotides are TGTGCCAGCAGCTTGAAGGCGGGGGGGGAGACCCAGTACTTC.

This clone was seen just once. The limits of the CDR3 on the DNA are not certain, so only TCRdb's listed CDR3 is given. The chain is built from TRBV4-1 and TRBJ2-3; TRBD1 is the table's D call, not checked against the DNA. The CDR3 is 16 amino acids in total, end residues counted. Germline V gives CDR1 MGHRA, CDR2 YSYEKL. The CDR3 loop reads CASSSSGQGWGDTQYF.

V and J are TRBV19 and TRBJ2-1; 7 nucleotides agree with TRBD2. The V gene's germline CDR1 is LNHDA and CDR2 SQIVND (reference sequence). The CDR3 loop spans 16 amino acids. The V segment lost 1 base and the J segment 4 bases; nucleotides outside the gene matches: 7. The CDR3 sequence: CASSIGAAGLYNEQFF. CDR3 DNA: TGTGCCAGTAGTATAGGGGCAGCGGGGCTATACAATGAGCAGTTCTTC.

The J gene is TRBJ1-1, the V gene TRBV5-4; D is possibly TRBD1 (5 bases). The germline V gene encodes CDR1 SGHNT and CDR2 YYREEE (reference sequence). The CDR3 consists of 13 residues. Trimming removed 4 bases at V and 3 bases at J, with 10 bases between. The CDR3 DNA follows: TGTGCCAGCAGCGGCAGGGAGTACACTGAAGCTTTCTTT. It specifies CASSGREYTEAFF.

The gene calls are TRBV28 and TRBJ2-7; TRBD1 agrees at 7 bases. With V trimmed by 6 bases and J by 3 bases, 8 bases remained unmatched. CDR1 MDHEN and CDR2 SYDVKM come from the germline V gene. The CDR3 totals 14 residues. CDR3 loop: CASRSGTALYEQYF. DNA of the CDR3: TGTGCCAGCAGATCCGGGACAGCTCTCTACGAGCAGTACTTC.

The chain couples TRBV25-1 to TRBJ2-1; D uncertain. Germline V CDR1 and CDR2: MGHDK, SYGVNS. The length of the CDR3 is 15 residues. Trimming pared 7 bases from V and 2 bases from J, leaving 15 bases between. The CDR3 spells CASIKDRLPYNEQFF. The CDR3 DNA follows: TGTGCCAGCATCAAGGACCGACTCCCCTACAATGAGCAGTTCTTC.

The chain has TRBV4-1 and TRBJ2-1; 11 bases are shared with TRBD2. In germline, CDR1 is MGHRA, CDR2 YSYEKL. This CDR3 spans 18 amino acids. V shed 0 bases and J 9 bases; nucleotides not matched to a gene: 13. The CDR3 protein is CASSQDVLLAGVGGEQFF. The DNA for the CDR3 is TGCGCCAGCAGCCAAGACGTCCTACTAGCGGGAGTGGGAGGTGAGCAGTTCTTC.

The chain links TRBV11-2 to TRBJ2-1; weak D call: TRBD2 (5 bases). With 4 bases removed from V and 7 bases from J, the gap between germline ends came to 17 bases. The germline V gene encodes CDR1 SGHAT and CDR2 FQNNGV. CDR3 length: 15 residues. In nucleotides, the CDR3 is TGTGCCAGCAGCTCCCGGGCCGTTGGGAGTAATGAGCAGTTCTTC. Encoded protein: CASSSRAVGSNEQFF.

The V gene is TRBV3-1 (or the pseudogene TRBV3-2), the J gene TRBJ2-7, with 9 bases that match TRBD2. Germline CDR1 is LGHDT and CDR2 is YNNKEL (reference sequence). Trimming took 5 bases from V and 0 from J; bases not matched to a gene: 11. There are 17 residues in the CDR3. The CDR3 bases are TGTGCCAGCAGCACTATCCGTGGGCGGGAGGGCTCCTACGAGCAGTACTTC. It specifies CASSTIRGREGSYEQYF.

The CDR3, as DNA: TGCAGCGTCTCGGACGAGAACGAGCAGTACTTC. Its protein product is CSVSDENEQYF. The chain has TRBV29-1 and TRBJ2-7; D not certain. Germline V gives CDR1 SQVTM, CDR2 ANQGSEA. Between the trimmed V and J ends, which lost 6 bases and 5 bases, there was a span of 11 bases. This CDR3 comprises 11 residues.

In its sample, this clone was seen once. This chain joins TRBV27 and TRBJ2-5; possible D gene TRBD2, 7 bases. The germline CDR1 and CDR2 sequences are MNHEY and SMNVEV (reference sequence). The CDR3 contains 14 residues. The CDR3 DNA is TGTGCTTCAGCGGACAGCGGGGCACAAGAGACCCAGTACTTC. Its translation: CASADSGAQETQYF.

The V call is TRBV24-1, the J call TRBJ2-3; TRBD1 might be the D (5 bases). Germline assignment: CDR1 KGHDR and CDR2 SFDVKD. The CDR3 consists of 14 residues. V lost 6 bases and J lost 1, with 10 bases in between. The chain's CDR3 is CATSKGAGTDTQYF. The CDR3 DNA sequence: TGTGCCACCAGTAAAGGGGCGGGCACAGATACGCAGTATTTT.

The rearrangement links TRBV29-1 to TRBJ2-1, with 7 bases matching TRBD1. Looked up from germline, CDR1 is SQVTM and CDR2 is ANQGSEA. The junction had 3 bases not matched to a gene; V was cut back by 4 bases and J by 3 bases. The CDR3 is made up of 13 amino acids. The CDR3 DNA is TGCAGCGTTGCCAGGGGGTACTACAATGAGCAGTTCTTC. Amino acid sequence: CSVARGYYNEQFF.

CDR3 protein: CASRDSGIDEQFF. The CDR3 DNA reads TGTGCCAGCAGGGACAGTGGGATTGATGAGCAGTTCTTC. The chain has TRBV6-5 and TRBJ2-1; D is possibly TRBD1 (6 bases). Trimming took 6 bases from V and 8 from J, leaving 14 bases between them. The germline gives CDR1 MNHEY, CDR2 SVGAGI. This CDR3 spans 13 amino acids.

J is TRBJ1-1 and V is TRBV11-2; D possibly corresponds to TRBD1 (5 bases). Germline V lookup: CDR1 SGHAT, CDR2 FQNNGV. The CDR3 runs 14 residues. Trimming removed 2 bases from V and 5 bases from J, with 12 bases in between. The CDR3 reads CASSLMGVYTEAFF. The CDR3, as DNA: TGTGCCAGCAGCTTAATGGGGGTTTATACTGAAGCTTTCTTT. The full variable domain, its missing parts supplied by reference TRBV11-2 and TRBJ1-1, is EAGVAQSPRYKIIEKRQSVAFWCNPISGHATLYWYQQILGQGPKLLIQFQNNGVVDDSQLPKDRFSAERLKGVDSTLKIQPAKLEDSAVYLCASSLMGVYTEAFFGQGTRLTVV.

This clone has just one count. V usage is TRBV5-1 and J usage is TRBJ2-1; D is possibly TRBD1 or TRBD2 (5 bases each). Germline CDR1 is SGHRS and CDR2 is YFSETQ. Trimming stripped 0 bases from V and 3 bases from J, with 10 bases between. The CDR3 runs 15 residues. CDR3 DNA sequence: TGCGCCAGCAGCTTGGGGCCGGGGCTCTACAATGAGCAGTTCTTC. The encoded protein is CASSLGPGLYNEQFF. Full variable domain (outside the CDR3, taken from reference TRBV5-1 and TRBJ2-1): KAGVTQTPRYLIKTRGQQVTLSCSPISGHRSVSWYQQTPGQGLQFLFEYFSETQRNKGNFPGRFSGRQFSNSRSEMNVSTLELGDSALYLCASSLGPGLYNEQFFGPGTRLTVL.

The gene calls are TRBV5-1 and TRBJ2-7; TRBD1 matches at 8 bases. The CDR3 length is 16 residues. The V and J ends lost 0 bases and 0 bases, in that order; junction bases with no gene match: 5. Germline V gene data show CDR1 as SGHRS and CDR2 as YFSETQ. The CDR3 region has the DNA TGCGCCAGCAGCTTGGACGGCACAGGGGGCTCCTACGAGCAGTACTTC. Its translation is CASSLDGTGGSYEQYF.

This sequence joins TRBV7-2 and TRBJ2-5; 8 nucleotides align to TRBD1. CDR1 is SGHTA, CDR2 FQGNSA, per germline. CDR3 size: 15 residues. With V trimmed by 5 bases and J by 7 bases, 12 bases remained unmatched. The DNA of the CDR3 is TGTGCCAGCAGCCCCGAGGGCACAGGGGGGAGGACCCAGTACTTC. Residues: CASSPEGTGGRTQYF.

The gene calls are TRBV19 and TRBJ2-7, with TRBD2 matching 12 bases. Per the germline V gene, CDR1 is LNHDA and CDR2 is SQIVND (reference sequence). The CDR3 is made up of 18 amino acids. J gave up 2 bases and V 2 bases, and 10 bases lay outside the gene matches. CDR3 in DNA: TGTGCCAGTAGTATAAAGGTTGGGACTAGCGGGCCAACCTACGAGCAGTACTTC. This codes for CASSIKVGTSGPTYEQYF.

The V gene is TRBV5-6, the J gene TRBJ2-7; D might be TRBD2 (5 bases). CDR1 is SGHDT and CDR2 is YYEEEE in the germline V gene. This CDR3 is built from 13 residues. The V gene lost 0 bases and the J gene lost 6 bases, with 10 bases spanning the gap. The CDR3 DNA is TGTGCCAGCAGCTTGGGCGGGTATAGCGAGCAGTACTTC. Its translation is CASSLGGYSEQYF.

V usage is TRBV28 and J usage is TRBJ2-7, with D tentatively TRBD1 (5 bases). Trimming took off 4 bases at V and 2 bases at J, with 12 bases between the two ends. This CDR3 has 14 residues. CDR1 and CDR2 from the germline V gene are MDHEN and SYDVKM. CDR3 residues: CASSYSRGTYEQYF. CDR3 coding DNA: TGTGCCAGCAGTTATTCTAGGGGAACCTACGAGCAGTACTTC.

The J gene is TRBJ2-5, the V gene TRBV9, with a tentative D call TRBD1 (5 bases). Germline lookup yields CDR1 SGDLS and CDR2 YYNGEE. This CDR3 region has 16 residues. With 2 bases removed from V and 2 bases from J, the gap between germline ends came to 16 bases. CDR3 sequence reads: CASSVSATGDQETQYF. CDR3 nucleotide sequence: TGTGCCAGCAGCGTGTCAGCAACAGGAGATCAAGAGACCCAGTACTTC.